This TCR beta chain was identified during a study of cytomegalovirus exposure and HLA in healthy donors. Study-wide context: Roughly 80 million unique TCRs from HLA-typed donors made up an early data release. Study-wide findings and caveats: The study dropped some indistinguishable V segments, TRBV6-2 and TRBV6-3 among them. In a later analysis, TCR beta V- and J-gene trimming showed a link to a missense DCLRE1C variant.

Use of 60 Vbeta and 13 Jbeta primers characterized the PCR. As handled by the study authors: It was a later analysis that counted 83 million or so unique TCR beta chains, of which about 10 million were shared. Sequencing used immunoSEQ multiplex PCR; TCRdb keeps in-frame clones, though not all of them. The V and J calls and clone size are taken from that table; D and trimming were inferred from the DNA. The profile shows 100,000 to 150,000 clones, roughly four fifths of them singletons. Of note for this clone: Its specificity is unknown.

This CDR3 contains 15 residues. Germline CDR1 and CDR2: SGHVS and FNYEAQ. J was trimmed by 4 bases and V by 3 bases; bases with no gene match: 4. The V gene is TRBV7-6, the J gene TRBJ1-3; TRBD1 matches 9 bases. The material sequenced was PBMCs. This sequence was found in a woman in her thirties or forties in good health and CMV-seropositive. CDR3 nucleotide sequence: TGTGCCAGCAGCTTGGGACAGGGTTCGGGAAACACCATATATTTT. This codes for CASSLGQGSGNTIYF. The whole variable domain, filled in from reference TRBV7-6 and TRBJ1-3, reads GAGVSQSPRYKVTKRGQDVALRCDPISGHVSLYWYRQALGQGPEFLTYFNYEAQQDKSGLPNDRFSAERPEGSISTLTIQRTEQRDSAMYRCASSLGQGSGNTIYFGEGSWLTVV.